This TCR beta chain was observed in a study of blood T cells in healthy people across ages. The V end lost 1 base, the J end lost 7 bases, and 10 bases lay between the germline ends. The V gene's germline CDR1 is SEHNR and CDR2 FQNEAQ (reference sequence). The CDR3 consists of 13 residues. Donation came from healthy Caucasian individuals in Russia who were aged roughly 6 to 95. This clonotype was counted a few times. Next came a second PCR, run for roughly 7 to 12 cycles, which used a sample-barcoded 5' primer along with a J-beta primer mix. Each CDR3 protein gets one entry after TCRdb re-called the 5' RACE reads with MiXCR. Here the sample spans 700,000 or so distinct CDR3 sequences, approximately 22% being singletons.

This clonotype originated in a man in his sixties or seventies in good health. Input material: blood. The chain links TRBV7-9 to TRBJ1-2; a weak D match, TRBD1 (5 bases). As DNA, the CDR3 is TGTGCCAGCAGCTTAGATCCAGGGAGTGGCTACACCTTC. As protein: CASSLDPGSGYTF.